The clone carrying this TCR beta chain was counted a few times. In the original workflow: Estimation of nucleated cell counts was performed using reference gene primer amplification. TCRdb keeps only in-frame clones here, not all; method: immunoSEQ multiplex PCR. D and trimming come from the DNA, and the V and J calls and clone size come from that table. The sample includes tens of thousands of clones, approximately 85% of them seen just once. Germline-derived CDR1 and CDR2 are MNHEY and SMNVEV (reference sequence). The CDR3 spans 17 residues. V was pared by 3 bases and J by 2 bases, with 7 bases of the junction left unmatched. The data were obtained in a study of blood T cell repertoires in COVID-19. Study context: Acute and convalescent COVID-19 samples came from the United States, Italy and Spain. Sample material is recorded as cDNA or gDNA derived from T cells, B-cell-depleted T cells, or PBMCs.

The sample taken for sequencing was peripheral blood. The genes are TRBV27 and TRBJ1-5; 10 bases align to TRBD1. The TCR sequence derives from a human donor in a cohort sampled during active COVID-19. CDR3 sequence: CASSFYGGQGRNQPQHF. CDR3 in DNA: TGTGCCAGCAGTTTTTACGGGGGACAGGGGCGCAATCAGCCCCAGCATTTT.